One sample yielded the 17 T cell receptor beta chains listed below, sequenced in a study of tumor-infiltrating lymphocytes in primary liver carcinoma. DNA and RNA were both co-extracted from 20-30 mg of bulk tissue that had not been sorted. Constant-region priming of approximately 0.55 ug total RNA yielded TCR beta cDNA. Three-round nested multiplex PCR performed with slightly modified ARM-PCR produced the TCR beta libraries. Both of the initial two PCR rounds ran for approximately 11 cycles and employed TRBV1-TRBV30 forward primers alongside a C-beta reverse primer. TCRdb redid the calling of the multiplex PCR reads with MiXCR, one entry per CDR3 protein. The sample consists of approximately 80,000 distinct CDR3 sequences, about three quarters of them appearing once. The sequencing sample was made of tumor-adjacent normal liver tissue. These receptors were obtained from a man aged 40-50 years with primary liver carcinoma and hepatitis B virus infection.

This clonotype was observed many times. The V and J genes are TRBV25-1 and TRBJ2-7; 8 bases are a match to TRBD2. CDR1 MGHDK and CDR2 SYGVNS come from the germline V gene. V shed 4 bases and J 3 bases; nucleotides not matched to a gene: 5. There are 14 residues in the CDR3. The CDR3 bases are TGTGCCAGCAGTGGTATTAGCGGGGTCTACGAGCAGTACTTC. It translates to CASSGISGVYEQYF.

As for this clonotype: Possible read error: a much larger clone is one base away. V usage is TRBV30 and J usage is TRBJ2-5; 7 bases are a match to TRBD1. V lost 3 bases, J lost 5 bases, and 3 bases stayed unmatched. This CDR3 is 12 amino acids long. Germline CDR1 GTSNPN, CDR2 SVGIG (reference sequence). CDR3 amino acids: CAWSKQGETQYF. CDR3 coding DNA: TGTGCCTGGAGCAAACAGGGGGAGACCCAGTACTTC.

With regard to this clonotype: One junction end does not reproduce the germline sequence, and a read error may be involved. The genes are TRBV29-1 and TRBJ2-7, with D possibly called TRBD1 or TRBD2 (5 bases each). The length of the CDR3 is 13 residues. CDR1 and CDR2 (germline): SQVTM, ANQGSEA. In DNA form, the CDR3 reads TGCAGCGTCCGGGGAGTATCAGGGTGCGAGCAGTATTTC. It translates to CSVRGVSGCEQYF.

As for this clonotype: It may be a read error: a sequence one base away is much more abundant. This sequence joins TRBV12-5 and TRBJ2-3; D not certain. Germline CDR1 and CDR2: LGHNT and FRNRAP. CDR3 length equals 14 residues. V lost 7 bases and J lost 0, with 11 bases in between. DNA for the CDR3: TGTGCTAGTGCGGTCACATCTAGCACAGATACGCAGTATTTT. This gives the protein CASAVTSSTDTQYF.

V and J are TRBV6-5 and TRBJ2-7; 8 bases are a match to TRBD1. Germline V gene data show CDR1 as MNHEY and CDR2 as SVGAGI. The CDR3 covers 14 residues. CDR3 protein: CISSPRTGNYEQYF. CDR3 bases: TGTATCAGCAGTCCCCGGACAGGGAACTACGAGCAGTACTTC.

Comments on this clonotype: The CDR3 carries no conserved terminal phenylalanine or tryptophan, so it likely arises from a read error. The rearrangement uses TRBV12-3 or TRBV12-4 and TRBJ2-7, with D possibly being TRBD2 (5 bases). The CDR3 runs to 20 residues. Trimming removed 4 bases from V and 5 bases from J, with 33 bases in between. DNA for the CDR3: TGTGCCAGCAGTTCCCAAGACTATAACAAGAGGGAACTGTGGTATGACGAGCAGTACCTC. This gives the protein CASSSQDYNKRELWYDEQYL.

With regard to this clonotype: A read error may produce the germline difference seen at one junction end. This rearrangement joins TRBV12-3 or TRBV12-4 to TRBJ2-3; the D call may be TRBD1 or TRBD2 (6 bases each). This CDR3 is 16 amino acids long. The CDR3 is CASSLWGRGDTDTQSF. DNA of the CDR3: TGTGCCAGCAGCCTTTGGGGGCGGGGTGACACTGATACGCAGTCTTTT.

Notes on this clonotype: The conserved phenylalanine or tryptophan normally closing the CDR3 is absent here, so this likely arose from a read error. CDR3 amino acids: CASGYWRQDGYTI. The CDR3 coding sequence is TGTGCCAGCGGTTATTGGAGGCAGGATGGCTACACCATC. The rearrangement joins TRBV6-6 to TRBJ1-2; unclear D gene. This CDR3 region has 13 residues. Germline V gene lookup returns CDR1 MNHNY and CDR2 SVGAGI (reference sequence).

Note on this clonotype: A much larger clonotype is one base distant, so this may be a read error. The CDR3 region has the DNA TGTGCCACCAGGGACCACCACCGGGACCACCAAGAGACCCAGTACTTC. Protein product: CATRDHHRDHQETQYF. The genes are TRBV24-1 and TRBJ2-5, with D perhaps matching TRBD1 or TRBD2 (5 bases each). The V end lost 7 bases, the J end lost 0 bases, and 17 bases lay between the germline ends. The CDR3 has 16 residues. Germline-derived CDR1 and CDR2 are KGHDR and SFDVKD.

About this clonotype itself: Its ends do not fully match the called genes, so a read error is possible. The chain couples TRBV28 to TRBJ2-1; 12 nucleotides match TRBD2. The CDR3 has 13 residues. The V gene's germline CDR1 is MDHEN and CDR2 SYDVKM. In nucleotides, the CDR3 is TGTGTCAGCAGTCCCTCTAGCGGGAGGGGGCAGTTCTTC. Protein: CVSSPSSGRGQFF.

This clonotype was counted only a few times. The CDR3, as DNA: TGCAGCTCCCTGATTAGCGACCACGAGCAGTACTTC. It codes for CSSLISDHEQYF. The chain has TRBV29-1 and TRBJ2-7; weak D call: TRBD2 (5 bases). V was shortened by 8 bases and J by 5 bases, with 16 bases between the two germline ends. CDR3 length equals 12 residues. Germline V CDR1 and CDR2: SQVTM, ANQGSEA.

A remark on this clonotype: The junction differs from germline at one of its ends, possibly a read error. The chain carries TRBV4-2 and TRBJ2-7, with D possibly TRBD2 on 5 matching bases. This CDR3 spans 16 amino acids. Germline V gene lookup returns CDR1 LGHNA and CDR2 YNFKEQ. CDR3 amino acids: CATSQAASRVSYEQYF. For the CDR3, the DNA is TGCGCCACCAGCCAAGCGGCTAGCCGGGTTTCCTACGAGCAGTACTTC.

This clonotype was recorded once. The junction differs from germline at one of its ends, possibly a read error. The V call is TRBV30, the J call TRBJ2-7; 9 nucleotides match TRBD1. CDR3 length: 14 residues. Germline CDR1 is GTSNPN and CDR2 is SVGIG (reference sequence). The CDR3 spells CVWSNTRTGDKQYF. Written as DNA, the CDR3 is TGTGTCTGGAGTAATACCCGGACAGGGGACAAACAGTACTTC.

Concerning this clonotype itself: A much more abundant neighbour one base away suggests this may be a read error. V and J are TRBV29-1 and TRBJ2-1, with D hard to call. Germline loops: CDR1 SQVTM, CDR2 ANQGSEA. The CDR3 spans 10 residues. Trimming stripped 5 bases from V and 5 bases from J, with 4 bases between. CDR3 sequence (DNA): TGCAGCGTTTGTGACAATGAGCAGTTCTTC. It yields the protein CSVCDNEQFF.

With regard to this clonotype: Its ends do not fully match the called genes, so a read error is possible. The V gene is TRBV6-1, the J gene TRBJ1-5; D unclear. The germline V gene encodes CDR1 MNHNS and CDR2 SASEGT. The CDR3 length is 14 residues. The CDR3 protein is CASSEAREKVPQHF. The CDR3 nucleotides are TGCGCCAGCAGTGAGGCGAGGGAAAAGGTGCCCCAGCATTTT.

Remarks on this clonotype: A much larger clone lies one base from this, so it may be a read error. In nucleotides, the CDR3 is TGTGCCAGCAGCATGGTTCCACGTGAAGGAGAGCAGTACTTC. This gives the protein CASSMVPREGEQYF. The chain joins TRBV5-5 to TRBJ2-7; D is uncertain. This CDR3 is 14 amino acids long. CDR1 is SGHKS and CDR2 is YYEKEE in the germline V gene (reference sequence). Trimming cost V 4 bases and J 7 bases, with 18 bases left between them. The full variable domain, completed using reference TRBV5-5 and TRBJ2-7, is DAGVTQSPTHLIKTRGQQVTLRCSPISGHKSVSWYQQVLGQGPQFIFQYYEKEERGRGNFPDRFSARQFPNYSSELNVNALLLGDSALYLCASSMVPREGEQYFGPGTRLTVT.

This clonotype was counted many times. The chain uses TRBV4-2 and TRBJ1-5, with D possibly TRBD1 on 5 matching bases. Germline V CDR1 and CDR2: LGHNA, YNFKEQ. The CDR3 covers 16 residues. The germline V and J ends were trimmed by 3 bases and 0 bases, with 12 bases remaining between them. The CDR3 is CASSQEPGLSNQPQHF. The CDR3 bases are TGTGCCAGCAGCCAGGAGCCGGGACTTAGCAATCAGCCCCAGCATTTT.